One and the same sample provided the 26 T cell receptor beta chains below, sequenced in a study of regulatory T cells in long-lasting Graves disease. Time point noted: newly diagnosed GD, antithyroid drugs for less than 3 months. PBMC-derived RNA was used for the TCR library. Researchers made TCR beta libraries by using iRepertoire HTBI primers and running Arm-PCR on CDR3 regions. Each CDR3 protein gets one entry after TCRdb re-called the multiplex PCR reads with MiXCR. This table has roughly 420,000 distinct CDR3 sequences, over 15% appearing once. A further study also used this sample, focusing on T cells in Graves' hyperthyroidism and ophthalmopathy.

The specimen comprised peripheral blood mononuclear cells (PBMCs), sampled at new diagnosis, from a patient treated with antithyroid drugs. These TCRs come from a woman in her twenties or thirties with Graves disease.

This clonotype was recorded many times. The chain combines TRBV12-3 or TRBV12-4 with TRBJ1-1; 10 nucleotides match TRBD1. CDR3 size: 15 residues. V dropped 6 bases and J dropped 6; count of bases not matched to a gene: 10. This CDR3 is CASSPRGDRGAEAFF. DNA for the CDR3: TGTGCCAGCAGCCCTCGAGGGGACAGGGGTGCTGAAGCTTTCTTT.

The chain links TRBV11-2 to TRBJ2-7, with TRBD1 matching 10 bases. J was trimmed by 4 bases and V by 2 bases; bases with no gene match: 5. The germline gives CDR1 SGHAT, CDR2 FQNNGV. The CDR3 consists of 15 residues. In nucleotides, the CDR3 is TGTGCCAGCAGCTTAACCGACAGGGGGCCATACGAGCAGTACTTC. This gives the protein CASSLTDRGPYEQYF. The variable domain in full, completed from reference TRBV11-2 and TRBJ2-7, reads EAGVAQSPRYKIIEKRQSVAFWCNPISGHATLYWYQQILGQGPKLLIQFQNNGVVDDSQLPKDRFSAERLKGVDSTLKIQPAKLEDSAVYLCASSLTDRGPYEQYFGPGTRLTVT.

Concerning this clonotype: A far larger clone is off by one base, so a read error is likely. V gene TRBV11-2 combines with J gene TRBJ2-7; 8 bases are a match to TRBD1. CDR1 is SGHAT and CDR2 is FQNNGV in the germline V gene. The CDR3 loop spans 18 amino acids. The CDR3 loop reads CASSLGRTGRSPSHEQYF. The CDR3 DNA sequence: TGTGCCAGCAGCCTAGGCCGGACAGGGCGATCACCCTCCCACGAGCAGTACTTC.

CDR3 residues: CASSPWKGYGYTF. CDR3 DNA sequence: TGTGCCAGCAGCCCTTGGAAGGGCTATGGCTACACCTTC. V is TRBV5-6 and J is TRBJ1-2, with D unresolved. This CDR3 has 13 amino acids. The ends were cut back, 4 bases at V and 4 bases at J, with 11 bases in the middle. CDR1 is SGHDT and CDR2 is YYEEEE in the germline V gene.

This clonotype has more than one count but fewer than ten. The chain has TRBV27 and TRBJ2-2; D uncertain. The CDR3 is made up of 12 amino acids. V was shortened by 6 bases and J by 5 bases, with 7 bases between the two germline ends. CDR1 and CDR2 from the germline V gene are MNHEY and SMNVEV (reference sequence). The CDR3 protein is CASSSPTGELFF. In DNA, the CDR3 is TGTGCCAGCAGCTCCCCTACCGGGGAGCTGTTTTTT.

This clonotype was seen at least ten times. The chain links TRBV10-2 to TRBJ2-1, with 12 positions matching TRBD2. The CDR3 totals 18 residues. Germline values: CDR1 WSHSY, CDR2 SAAADI. The V segment lost 0 bases and the J segment 2 bases; nucleotides outside the gene matches: 5. CDR3 amino acids: CASSESPTSGRTYNEQFF. The CDR3 DNA reads TGCGCCAGCAGTGAGTCGCCCACTAGCGGGAGGACCTACAATGAGCAGTTCTTC.

This clonotype was counted many times. This chain links TRBV2 with TRBJ2-1; 11 nucleotides match TRBD2. The CDR3 loop spans 14 amino acids. Germline CDR1 reads SNHLY; CDR2 reads FYNNEI. V lost 6 bases and J lost 8; bases outside the gene matches: 6. CDR3 sequence: CASRDSGRADEQFF. The DNA for the CDR3 is TGTGCCAGCAGGGATAGCGGGAGGGCCGATGAGCAGTTCTTC.

This clonotype was recorded many times. The chain carries TRBV6-5 and TRBJ2-5, with 10 bases matching TRBD2. V shed 2 bases, J shed 5 bases, and the junction held 14 bases outside the gene matches. This CDR3 is built from 18 residues. Germline CDR1 is MNHEY and CDR2 is SVGAGI. This CDR3 is CASSYGRTSGIGRETQYF. As DNA, the CDR3 is TGTGCCAGCAGTTACGGTAGGACTAGCGGTATAGGCAGGGAGACCCAGTACTTC.

The V gene is TRBV3-1, the J gene TRBJ2-3, with 8 bases lining up with TRBD2. The V gene end was trimmed by 3 bases and the J gene end by 11 bases; junction bases not matched to a gene: 7. CDR1 is LGHDT, CDR2 YNNKEL, per germline (reference sequence). The CDR3 spans 13 residues. DNA for the CDR3: TGTGCCAGCAGCCAGAATAGCGGGATCAAGCAGTATTTT. This translates into CASSQNSGIKQYF.

This clonotype was seen at least ten times. The rearrangement uses TRBV12-3 or TRBV12-4 and TRBJ2-1; unclear D gene. The CDR3 runs 11 residues. V lost 6 bases, J lost 9 bases, and 9 bases lay in between. The CDR3 DNA is TGTGCCAGCAGCCCACTTAGTGAGCAGTTCTTC. It translates to CASSPLSEQFF.

This chain links TRBV28 with TRBJ1-4; TRBD1 aligns across 7 bases. The germline gives CDR1 MDHEN, CDR2 SYDVKM. V dropped 6 bases and J dropped 8; count of bases not matched to a gene: 3. The CDR3 runs 12 residues. The CDR3 loop is CASRQGLEKLFF. CDR3 DNA: TGTGCCAGCAGACAGGGGTTGGAAAAACTGTTTTTT.

This clonotype was seen at least ten times. The chain recombines TRBV20-1 with TRBJ2-1; the match to TRBD2 covers 10 bases. Per the germline V gene, CDR1 is DFQATT and CDR2 is SNEGSKA (reference sequence). V was pared by 0 bases and J by 6 bases, with 5 bases of the junction left unmatched. CDR3 length: 15 amino acids. The CDR3 sequence is CSARDVSGRVNEQFF. The DNA of the CDR3 is TGCAGTGCTAGAGATGTCAGCGGGAGGGTCAATGAGCAGTTCTTC.

This clonotype was counted ten times or more. The chain recombines TRBV4-3 with TRBJ1-1, with unresolved D. The V and J ends lost 0 bases and 4 bases respectively, with 15 bases between them. Germline assignment: CDR1 LGHNA and CDR2 YSLEER. This CDR3 is 16 amino acids long. In nucleotides, the CDR3 is TGCGCCAGCAGCCAAGAAATCCGAAGCTCGATCACTGAAGCTTTCTTT. The encoded protein is CASSQEIRSSITEAFF.

The table lists this clonotype with a few counts. This chain connects TRBV29-1 to TRBJ2-7; TRBD1 matches 10 bases. The CDR3 extends over 13 amino acids. CDR1 and CDR2 from the germline V gene are SQVTM and ANQGSEA. After removal of 7 bases from V and 0 bases from J, the junction contained 3 bases not matched to a gene. CDR3 residues: CSGTGGSSYEQYF. The CDR3 nucleotides read TGCAGCGGGACAGGGGGGTCCTCCTACGAGCAGTACTTC.

This clonotype was observed at least ten times. The gene calls are TRBV28 and TRBJ2-4; no definite D call. V was pared by 1 base and J by 6 bases, with 16 bases between. Germline CDR1 and CDR2: MDHEN and SYDVKM. This CDR3 contains 16 residues. The CDR3 here is CASSLSGLGVPNIQYF. The DNA of the CDR3 is TGTGCCAGCAGTTTATCCGGCCTTGGAGTACCAAACATTCAGTACTTC.

This clonotype was seen at least ten times. The chain combines TRBV14 with TRBJ2-2; 11 nucleotides align to TRBD2. This CDR3 is 17 amino acids long. CDR1 is SGHDN, CDR2 FVKESK, per germline. Trimming removed 2 bases from V and 1 base from J; junction bases left unmatched: 3. DNA of the CDR3: TGTGCCAGCAGCCAAATGACTAGCGGGATGAACACCGGGGAGCTGTTTTTT. It codes for CASSQMTSGMNTGELFF. The entire variable domain, with the rest obtained from reference TRBV14 and TRBJ2-2, is as follows: EAGVTQFPSHSVIEKGQTVTLRCDPISGHDNLYWYRRVMGKEIKFLLHFVKESKQDESGMPNNRFLAERTGGTYSTLKVQPAELEDSGVYFCASSQMTSGMNTGELFFGEGSRLTVL.

This clonotype occurred many times. The rearrangement links TRBV30 to TRBJ2-1, with 10 bases identical to TRBD2. The germline gives CDR1 GTSNPN, CDR2 SVGIG (reference sequence). The CDR3 consists of 14 residues. V was clipped by 2 bases and J by 7 bases; unmatched bases: 5. This CDR3 is CAWSLSGLANEQFF. CDR3 sequence (DNA): TGTGCCTGGAGTCTCTCGGGACTAGCGAATGAGCAGTTCTTC.

Notes on this clonotype: A far larger clone lies a single base away; this is likely a read error. The chain uses TRBV11-3 and TRBJ2-1, with D unclear. With 2 bases removed from V and 6 bases from J, the gap between germline ends came to 14 bases. The length of the CDR3 is 15 residues. CDR1 and CDR2 from the germline V gene are SGHNT and YENEEA. Written as DNA, the CDR3 is TGTGCCAGCAGCTTATCTCAGGACCTTTGCAATGAGCAGTTCTTC. This gives the protein CASSLSQDLCNEQFF.

This clonotype was detected ten times or more. The genes are TRBV28 and TRBJ2-2; D gene uncertain. Between the trimmed V and J ends, which lost 2 bases and 4 bases, there was a span of 17 bases. The CDR3 loop spans 17 amino acids. CDR1 and CDR2 (germline): MDHEN, SYDVKM. This chain's CDR3 is CASSLPPLSSGTGELFF. The CDR3 DNA reads as TGTGCCAGCAGTTTACCCCCTTTAAGTTCTGGCACCGGGGAGCTGTTTTTT.

This clonotype was counted many times. One junction end does not reproduce the germline sequence, and a read error may be involved. The chain links TRBV20-1 to TRBJ2-3; no clear D gene. This CDR3 contains 14 residues. From germline, CDR1 is DFQATT and CDR2 SNEGSKA (reference sequence). The CDR3 sequence is CSARAIGQTDTQYF. As DNA, the CDR3 is TGCAGTGCGAGAGCAATTGGGCAAACAGATACGCAGTATTTT.

CDR3 DNA sequence: TGTGCCAGCAGACCCTTCCGGAGCCACGGGTACGAGCAGTACTTC. Protein: CASRPFRSHGYEQYF. The chain employs TRBV28 and TRBJ2-7; D is unresolved. V gave up 6 bases and J gave up 4 bases, with 19 bases separating them. Germline-derived CDR1 and CDR2 are MDHEN and SYDVKM. This CDR3 has 15 residues.

The rearrangement joins TRBV2 to TRBJ1-5, with TRBD1 matching over 8 bases. The length of the CDR3 is 14 residues. The junction had 10 bases not matched to a gene; V was cut back by 8 bases and J by 7 bases. The germline gives CDR1 SNHLY, CDR2 FYNNEI. CDR3 loop: CASGQGRDSQPQHF. For the CDR3, the DNA is TGTGCCAGCGGACAGGGAAGGGACAGCCAGCCCCAGCATTTT.

The table lists this clonotype with a few counts. V usage is TRBV19 and J usage is TRBJ1-4; no clear D gene. V was cut by 10 bases and J by 0 bases, with 21 bases left in between. Germline values: CDR1 LNHDA, CDR2 SQIVND (reference sequence). The CDR3 is made up of 17 amino acids. CDR3 nucleotide sequence: TGTGCCACGCAAAGAGAGGGAGGAACTGCAACTAATGAAAAACTGTTTTTT. Translating it yields CATQREGGTATNEKLFF.

This clonotype has at least ten counts. This chain connects TRBV18 to TRBJ1-1; D is possibly TRBD1 (5 bases). V dropped 2 bases and J dropped 5 bases, with 9 bases sitting between them. CDR1 is KGHSH and CDR2 is LQKENI in the germline V gene. The CDR3 consists of 13 residues. In DNA, the CDR3 is TGTGCCAGCTCACCATACGGGGGGACTGAAGCTTTCTTT. This translates into CASSPYGGTEAFF.

The V call is TRBV9, the J call TRBJ2-2; 9 bases fit TRBD1. The CDR3 has 18 amino acids. Germline V CDR1 and CDR2: SGDLS, YYNGEE. The V gene end was trimmed by 0 bases and the J gene end by 6 bases; junction bases not matched to a gene: 12. Here the CDR3 reads CASSVEDWDRDSSGELFF. The CDR3 region has the DNA TGTGCCAGCAGCGTAGAAGATTGGGACAGGGATAGTTCCGGGGAGCTGTTTTTT.

The chain combines TRBV15 with TRBJ1-3; D remains unclear. Germline CDR1 and CDR2: LNHNV and YYDKDF (reference sequence). V was shortened by 4 bases and J by 4 bases, with 17 bases between the two germline ends. The length of the CDR3 is 16 residues. The CDR3 coding sequence is TGTGCCACCAGCACCCACGCTGGGAGACTAGGAAACACCATATATTTT. The encoded protein is CATSTHAGRLGNTIYF.